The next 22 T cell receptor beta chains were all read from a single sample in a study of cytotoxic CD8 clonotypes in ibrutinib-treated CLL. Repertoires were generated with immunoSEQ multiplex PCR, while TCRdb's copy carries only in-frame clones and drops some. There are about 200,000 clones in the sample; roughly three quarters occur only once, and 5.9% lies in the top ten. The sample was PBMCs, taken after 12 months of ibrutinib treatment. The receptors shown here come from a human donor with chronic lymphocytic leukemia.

The CDR3 here is CASSKETVNTEAFF. The DNA of the CDR3 is TGTGCCAGTAGTAAAGAGACTGTCAACACTGAAGCTTTCTTT. This sequence joins TRBV19 and TRBJ1-1; D call uncertain. CDR3 size: 14 residues. The germline V gene has CDR1 LNHDA and CDR2 SQIVND (reference sequence). V lost 4 bases to trimming and J lost 2 bases, with 11 bases between them. Filled out from reference TRBV19 and TRBJ1-1, the complete variable domain reads DGGITQSPKYLFRKEGQNVTLSCEQNLNHDAMYWYRQDPGQGLRLIYYSQIVNDFQKGDIAEGYSVSREKKESFPLTVTSAQKNPTAFYLCASSKETVNTEAFFGQGTRLTVV.

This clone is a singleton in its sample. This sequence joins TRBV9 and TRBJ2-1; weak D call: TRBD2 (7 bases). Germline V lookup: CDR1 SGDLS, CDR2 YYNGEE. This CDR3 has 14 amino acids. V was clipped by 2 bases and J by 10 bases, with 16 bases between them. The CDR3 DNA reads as TGTGCCAGCAGCGTGGAGGGGGGGCCGAGGGAGCAGTTCTTC. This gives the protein CASSVEGGPREQFF.

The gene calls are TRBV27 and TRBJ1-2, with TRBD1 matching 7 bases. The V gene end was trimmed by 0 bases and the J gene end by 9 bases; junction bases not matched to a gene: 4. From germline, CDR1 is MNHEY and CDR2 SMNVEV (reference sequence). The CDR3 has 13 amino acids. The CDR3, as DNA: TGTGCCAGCAGTTTATCGGGACAGCTCAGCTACACCTTC. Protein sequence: CASSLSGQLSYTF.

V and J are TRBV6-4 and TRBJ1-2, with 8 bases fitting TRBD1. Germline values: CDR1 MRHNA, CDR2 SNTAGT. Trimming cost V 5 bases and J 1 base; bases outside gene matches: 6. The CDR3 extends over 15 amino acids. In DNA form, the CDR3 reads TGTGCCAGCAGTCCAGGGGGCTACGGTAACTATGGCTACACCTTC. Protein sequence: CASSPGGYGNYGYTF.

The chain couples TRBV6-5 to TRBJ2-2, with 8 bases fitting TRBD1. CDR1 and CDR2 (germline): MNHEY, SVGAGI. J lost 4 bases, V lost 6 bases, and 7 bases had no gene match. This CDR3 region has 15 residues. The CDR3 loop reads CASSQDRGATGELFF. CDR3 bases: TGTGCCAGCAGCCAAGACAGGGGCGCCACCGGGGAGCTGTTTTTT.

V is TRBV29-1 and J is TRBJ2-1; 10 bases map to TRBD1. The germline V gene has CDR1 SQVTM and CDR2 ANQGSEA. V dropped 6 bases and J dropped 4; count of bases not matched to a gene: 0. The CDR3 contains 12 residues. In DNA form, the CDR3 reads TGCAGCGTGGGACAGGGGTACAATGAGCAGTTCTTC. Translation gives CSVGQGYNEQFF.

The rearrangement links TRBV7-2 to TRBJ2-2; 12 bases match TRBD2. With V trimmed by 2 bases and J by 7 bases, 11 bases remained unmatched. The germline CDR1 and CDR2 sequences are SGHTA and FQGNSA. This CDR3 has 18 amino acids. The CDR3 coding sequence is TGTGCCAGCAGCTTACAAGCTAGCGGGAGGGCCGTGGGCGGGGAGCTGTTTTTT. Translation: CASSLQASGRAVGGELFF. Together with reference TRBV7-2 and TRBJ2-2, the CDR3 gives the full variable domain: GAGVSQSPSNKVTEKGKDVELRCDPISGHTALYWYRQSLGQGLEFLIYFQGNSAPDKSGLPSDRFSAERTGGSVSTLTIQRTQQEDSAVYLCASSLQASGRAVGGELFFGEGSRLTVL.

The CDR3 protein is CASSLGTGVGYGYTF. Here the CDR3 DNA reads TGTGCCAGCAGCTTAGGGACAGGGGTCGGCTATGGCTACACCTTC. The chain recombines TRBV11-2 with TRBJ1-2, with TRBD1 identical over 9 bases. Germline CDR1 and CDR2: SGHAT and FQNNGV. Losses at the gene ends were 1 base for V and 4 bases for J; bases not matched to a gene: 4. CDR3 length: 15 amino acids.

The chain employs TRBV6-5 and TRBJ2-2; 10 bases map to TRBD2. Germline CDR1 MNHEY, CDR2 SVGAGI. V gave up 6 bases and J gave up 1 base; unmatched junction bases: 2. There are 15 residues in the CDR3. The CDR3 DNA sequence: TGTGCCAGCAGGCGGACTAGCGGGAACACCGGGGAGCTGTTTTTT. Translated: CASRRTSGNTGELFF.

In DNA form, the CDR3 reads TGTGCCAGCAGCAAAGTCCCCAGCGACAGGGGGAGGGATAATGAAAAACTGTTTTTT. The encoded protein is CASSKVPSDRGRDNEKLFF. This chain joins TRBV21-1 and TRBJ1-4; the table's D gene call, TRBD1, was not cross checked with the DNA. TRBV21-1 corresponds to a pseudogene. The CDR3 covers 19 residues.

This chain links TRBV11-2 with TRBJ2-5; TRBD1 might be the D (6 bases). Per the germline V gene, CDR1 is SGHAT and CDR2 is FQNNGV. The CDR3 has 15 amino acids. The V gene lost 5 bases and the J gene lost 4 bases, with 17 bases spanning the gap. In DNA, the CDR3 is TGTGCCAGCAGCCCAGCTGGTTGGGGGCGAGAGACCCAGTACTTC. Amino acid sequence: CASSPAGWGRETQYF.

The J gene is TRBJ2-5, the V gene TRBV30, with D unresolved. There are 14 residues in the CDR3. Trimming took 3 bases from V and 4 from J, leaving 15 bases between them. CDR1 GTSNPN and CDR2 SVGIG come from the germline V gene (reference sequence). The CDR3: CAWSTTTTGETQYF. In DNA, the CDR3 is TGTGCCTGGAGCACTACCACCACTGGAGAGACCCAGTACTTC.

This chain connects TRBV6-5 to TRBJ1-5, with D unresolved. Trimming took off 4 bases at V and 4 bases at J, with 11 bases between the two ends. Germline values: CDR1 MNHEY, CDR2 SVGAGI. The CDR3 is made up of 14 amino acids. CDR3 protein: CASSSMYSNQPQHF. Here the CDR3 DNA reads TGTGCCAGCAGTTCTATGTACTCAAATCAGCCCCAGCATTTT.

The CDR3 loop is CAGGGLVIREQFF. The CDR3 nucleotides are TGTGCCGGAGGGGGACTAGTAATCAGGGAGCAGTTCTTC. The genes are TRBV30 and TRBJ2-1; 8 nucleotides agree with TRBD2. The CDR3 is 13 amino acids. CDR1 and CDR2 from the germline V gene are GTSNPN and SVGIG (reference sequence). With V trimmed by 8 bases and J by 10 bases, 13 bases remained unmatched.

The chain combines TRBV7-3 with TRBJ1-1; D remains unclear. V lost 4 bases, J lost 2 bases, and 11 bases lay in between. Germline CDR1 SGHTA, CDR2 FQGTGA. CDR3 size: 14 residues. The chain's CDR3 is CASSSGPRNTEAFF. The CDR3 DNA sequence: TGTGCCAGCAGCTCAGGACCGAGAAACACTGAAGCTTTCTTT.

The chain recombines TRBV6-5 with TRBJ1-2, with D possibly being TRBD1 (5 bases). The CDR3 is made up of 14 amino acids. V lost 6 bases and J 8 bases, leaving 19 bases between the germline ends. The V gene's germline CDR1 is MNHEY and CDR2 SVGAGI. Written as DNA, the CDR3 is TGTGCCAGCAGGGCCCCCGGGGCGCGAGGCGGCTACACCTTC. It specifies CASRAPGARGGYTF.

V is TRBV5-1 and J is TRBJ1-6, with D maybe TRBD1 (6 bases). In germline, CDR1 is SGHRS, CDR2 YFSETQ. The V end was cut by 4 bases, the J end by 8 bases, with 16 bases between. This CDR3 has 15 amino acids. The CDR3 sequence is CASSIGGRGHSPLHF. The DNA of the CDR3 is TGCGCCAGCAGCATCGGGGGCAGGGGTCATTCACCCCTCCACTTT. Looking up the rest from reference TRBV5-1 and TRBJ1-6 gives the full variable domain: KAGVTQTPRYLIKTRGQQVTLSCSPISGHRSVSWYQQTPGQGLQFLFEYFSETQRNKGNFPGRFSGRQFSNSRSEMNVSTLELGDSALYLCASSIGGRGHSPLHFGNGTRLTVT.

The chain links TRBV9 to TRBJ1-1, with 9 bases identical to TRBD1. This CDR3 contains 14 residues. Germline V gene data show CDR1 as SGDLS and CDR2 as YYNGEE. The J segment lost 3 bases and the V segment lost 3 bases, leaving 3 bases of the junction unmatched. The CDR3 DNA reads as TGTGCCAGCAGCGCCACAGGGGGCCACACTGAAGCTTTCTTT. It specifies CASSATGGHTEAFF.

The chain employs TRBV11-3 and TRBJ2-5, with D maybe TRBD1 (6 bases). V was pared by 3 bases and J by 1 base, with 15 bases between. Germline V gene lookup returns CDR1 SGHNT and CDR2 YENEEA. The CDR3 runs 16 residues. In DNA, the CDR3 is TGTGCCAGCAGCTTGCGGATTACAGGGACCCAAGAGACCCAGTACTTC. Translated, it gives CASSLRITGTQETQYF.

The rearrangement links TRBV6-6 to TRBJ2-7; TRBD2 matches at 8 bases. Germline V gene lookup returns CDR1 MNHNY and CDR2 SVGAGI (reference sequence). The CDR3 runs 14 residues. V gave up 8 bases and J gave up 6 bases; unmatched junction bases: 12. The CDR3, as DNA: TGTGCCAGCGTTGATAGCGGGATTACGTCCGAGCAGTACTTC. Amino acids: CASVDSGITSEQYF.

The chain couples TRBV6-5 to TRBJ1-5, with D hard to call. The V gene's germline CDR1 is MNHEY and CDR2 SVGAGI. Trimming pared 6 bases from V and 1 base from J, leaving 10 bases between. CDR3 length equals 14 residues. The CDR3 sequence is CASRKGVSNQPQHF. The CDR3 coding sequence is TGTGCCAGCAGGAAGGGCGTGAGCAATCAGCCCCAGCATTTT.

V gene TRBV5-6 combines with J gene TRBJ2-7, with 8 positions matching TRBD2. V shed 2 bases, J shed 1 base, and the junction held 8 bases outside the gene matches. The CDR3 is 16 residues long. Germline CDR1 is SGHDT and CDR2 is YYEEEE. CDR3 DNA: TGTGCCAGCAGCTTTTATCACGCGGGAGGATCCTACGAGCAGTACTTC. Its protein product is CASSFYHAGGSYEQYF.